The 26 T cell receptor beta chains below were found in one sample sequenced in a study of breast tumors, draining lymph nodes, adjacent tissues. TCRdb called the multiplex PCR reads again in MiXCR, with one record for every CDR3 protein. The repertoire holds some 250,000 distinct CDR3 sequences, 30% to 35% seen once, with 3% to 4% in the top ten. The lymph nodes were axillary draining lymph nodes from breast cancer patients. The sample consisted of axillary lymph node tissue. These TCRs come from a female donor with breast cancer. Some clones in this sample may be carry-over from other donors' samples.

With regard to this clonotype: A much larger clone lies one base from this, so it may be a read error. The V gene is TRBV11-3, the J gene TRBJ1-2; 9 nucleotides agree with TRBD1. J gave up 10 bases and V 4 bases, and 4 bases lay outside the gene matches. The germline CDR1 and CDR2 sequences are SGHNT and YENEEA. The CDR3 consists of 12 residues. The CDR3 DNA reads TGTGCCAGCAGCTGGACAGGGGAAGCCTACACCTTC. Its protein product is CASSWTGEAYTF.

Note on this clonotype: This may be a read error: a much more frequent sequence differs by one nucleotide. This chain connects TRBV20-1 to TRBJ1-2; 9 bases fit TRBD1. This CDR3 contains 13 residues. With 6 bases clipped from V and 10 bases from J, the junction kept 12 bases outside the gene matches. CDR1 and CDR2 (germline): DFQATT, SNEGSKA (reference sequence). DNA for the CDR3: TGCAGTGCGCAGGGACAGGGTTATCAAGCCTACACCTTC. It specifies CSAQGQGYQAYTF.

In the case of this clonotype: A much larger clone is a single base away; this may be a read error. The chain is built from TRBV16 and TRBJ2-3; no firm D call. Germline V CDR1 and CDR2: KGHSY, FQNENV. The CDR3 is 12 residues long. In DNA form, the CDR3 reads TGTGCCGGCAGCCAACTCGGCAATACGCAGTATTTT. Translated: CAGSQLGNTQYF.

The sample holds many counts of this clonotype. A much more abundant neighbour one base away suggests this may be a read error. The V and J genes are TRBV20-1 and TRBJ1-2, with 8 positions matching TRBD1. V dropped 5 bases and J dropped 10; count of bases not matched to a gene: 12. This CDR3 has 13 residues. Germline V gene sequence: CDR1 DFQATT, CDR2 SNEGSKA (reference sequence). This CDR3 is CSAWTGWVHAYTF. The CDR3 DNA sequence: TGCAGTGCTTGGACAGGGTGGGTACATGCCTACACCTTC.

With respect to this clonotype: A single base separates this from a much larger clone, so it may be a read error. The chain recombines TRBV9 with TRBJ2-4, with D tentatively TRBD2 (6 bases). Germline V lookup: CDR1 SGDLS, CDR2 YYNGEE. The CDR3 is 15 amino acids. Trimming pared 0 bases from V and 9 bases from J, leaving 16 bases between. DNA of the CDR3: TGTGCCAGCAGCGTAGTCCCCCGCGGGGTGGGCATTCAGTACTTC. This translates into CASSVVPRGVGIQYF. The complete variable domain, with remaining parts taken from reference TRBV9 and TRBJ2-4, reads DSGVTQTPKHLITATGQRVTLRCSPRSGDLSVYWYQQSLDQGLQFLIQYYNGEERAKGNILERFSAQQFPDLHSELNLSSLELGDSALYFCASSVVPRGVGIQYFGAGTRLSVL.

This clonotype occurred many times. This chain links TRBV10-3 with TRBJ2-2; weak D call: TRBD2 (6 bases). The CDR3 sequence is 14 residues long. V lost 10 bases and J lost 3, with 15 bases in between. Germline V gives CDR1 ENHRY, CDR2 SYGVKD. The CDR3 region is CATTRGSDTGELFF. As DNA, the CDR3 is TGTGCCACCACACGGGGGAGCGACACCGGGGAGCTGTTTTTT.

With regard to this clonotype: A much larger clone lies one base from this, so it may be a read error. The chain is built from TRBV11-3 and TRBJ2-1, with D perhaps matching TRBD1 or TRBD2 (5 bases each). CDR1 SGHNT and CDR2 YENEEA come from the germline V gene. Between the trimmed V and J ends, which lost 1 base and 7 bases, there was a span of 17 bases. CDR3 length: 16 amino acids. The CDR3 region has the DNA TGTGCCAGCAGCTTAGGGGGCAGCGAGGGGTTTAATGAGCAGTTCTTC. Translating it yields CASSLGGSEGFNEQFF.

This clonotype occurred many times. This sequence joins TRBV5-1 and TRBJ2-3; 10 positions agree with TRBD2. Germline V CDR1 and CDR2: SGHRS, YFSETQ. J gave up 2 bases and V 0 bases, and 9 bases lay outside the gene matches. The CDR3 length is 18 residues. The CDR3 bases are TGCGCCAGCAGCTTGGGAGCCGGACTAGCGGACCCCACAGATACGCAGTATTTT. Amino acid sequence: CASSLGAGLADPTDTQYF.

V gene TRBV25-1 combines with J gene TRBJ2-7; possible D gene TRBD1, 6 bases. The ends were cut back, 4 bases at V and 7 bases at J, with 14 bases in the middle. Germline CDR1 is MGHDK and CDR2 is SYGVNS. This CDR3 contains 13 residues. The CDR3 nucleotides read TGTGCCAGCAGTGCTAGCCCAGGGGTTGAGCAGTACTTC. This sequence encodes CASSASPGVEQYF.

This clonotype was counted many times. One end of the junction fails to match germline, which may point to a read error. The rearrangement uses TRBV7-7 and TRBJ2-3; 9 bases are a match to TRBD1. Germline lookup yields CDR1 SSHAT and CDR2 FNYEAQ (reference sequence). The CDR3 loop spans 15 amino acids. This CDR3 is CASSPGQGPADTQYF. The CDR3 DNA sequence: TGTGCTAGCAGCCCGGGACAGGGCCCAGCAGATACGCAGTATTTT.

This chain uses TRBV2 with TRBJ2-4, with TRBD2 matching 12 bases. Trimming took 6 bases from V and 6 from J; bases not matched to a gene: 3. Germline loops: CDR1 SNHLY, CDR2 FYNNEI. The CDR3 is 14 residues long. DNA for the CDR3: TGTGCCAGCAGGCTAGCGGGAGGGGGAAACATTCAGTACTTC. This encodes CASRLAGGGNIQYF.

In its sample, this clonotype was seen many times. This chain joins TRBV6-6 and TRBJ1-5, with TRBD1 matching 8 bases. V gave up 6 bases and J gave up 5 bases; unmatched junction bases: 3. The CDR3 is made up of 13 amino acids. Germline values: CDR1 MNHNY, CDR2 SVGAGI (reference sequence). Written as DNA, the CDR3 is TGTGCCAGCAGGGAACAGGGGGATCAGCCCCAGCATTTT. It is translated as CASREQGDQPQHF.

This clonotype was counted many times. CDR3 bases: TGTGCCAGTAGTAAAGGGGGAGGCCCCTACAATGAGCAGTTCTTC. Its translation is CASSKGGGPYNEQFF. The J gene is TRBJ2-1, the V gene TRBV19; possibly TRBD1 or TRBD2 for D (6 bases each). Germline CDR1 LNHDA, CDR2 SQIVND (reference sequence). The CDR3 consists of 15 residues. Deletions cut 4 bases from V and 2 bases from J, with 12 bases between.

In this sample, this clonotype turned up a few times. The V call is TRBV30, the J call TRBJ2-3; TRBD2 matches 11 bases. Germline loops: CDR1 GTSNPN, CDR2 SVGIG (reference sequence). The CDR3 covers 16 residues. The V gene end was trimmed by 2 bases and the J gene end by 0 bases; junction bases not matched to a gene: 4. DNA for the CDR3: TGTGCCTGGAGTCTAGGGACTAGCGGTAGCACAGATACGCAGTATTTT. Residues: CAWSLGTSGSTDTQYF.

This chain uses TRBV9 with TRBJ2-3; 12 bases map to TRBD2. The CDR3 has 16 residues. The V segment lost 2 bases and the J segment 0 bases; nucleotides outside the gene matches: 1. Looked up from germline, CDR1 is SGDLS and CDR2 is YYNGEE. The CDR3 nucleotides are TGTGCCAGCAGCGTGCTAGCGGGAGGGAGCACAGATACGCAGTATTTT. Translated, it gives CASSVLAGGSTDTQYF.

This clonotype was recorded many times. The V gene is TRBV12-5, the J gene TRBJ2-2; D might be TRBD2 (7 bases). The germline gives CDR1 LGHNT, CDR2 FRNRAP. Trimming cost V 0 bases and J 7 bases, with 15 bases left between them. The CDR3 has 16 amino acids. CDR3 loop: CASGLVPGGRGGELFF. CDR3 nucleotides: TGTGCTAGTGGTTTGGTACCCGGGGGGCGCGGCGGGGAGCTGTTTTTT. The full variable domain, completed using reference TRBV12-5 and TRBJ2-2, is DARVTQTPRHKVTEMGQEVTMRCQPILGHNTVFWYRQTMMQGLELLAYFRNRAPLDDSGMPKDRFSAEMPDATLATLKIQPSEPRDSAVYFCASGLVPGGRGGELFFGEGSRLTVL.

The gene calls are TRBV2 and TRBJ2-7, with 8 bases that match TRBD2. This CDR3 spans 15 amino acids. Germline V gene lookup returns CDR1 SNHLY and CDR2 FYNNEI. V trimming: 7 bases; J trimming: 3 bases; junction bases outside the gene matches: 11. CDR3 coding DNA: TGTGCCAGCACGTGGGCGCGGGGGGCCTTCTACGAGCAGTACTTC. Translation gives CASTWARGAFYEQYF.

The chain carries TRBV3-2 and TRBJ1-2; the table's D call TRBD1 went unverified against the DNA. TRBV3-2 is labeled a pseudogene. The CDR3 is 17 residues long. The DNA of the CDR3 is TGTGCCAGCAGCCAAGGAAATACAGGGGCCCTTAACTATGGCTACACCTTC. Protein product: CASSQGNTGALNYGYTF.

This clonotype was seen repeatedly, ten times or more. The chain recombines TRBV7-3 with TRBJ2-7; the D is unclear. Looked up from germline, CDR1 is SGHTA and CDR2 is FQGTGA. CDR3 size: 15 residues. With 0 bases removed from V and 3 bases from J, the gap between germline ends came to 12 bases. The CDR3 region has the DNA TGTGCCAGCAGCTTAACTGGTGGCAGCCTCTACGAGCAGTACTTC. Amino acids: CASSLTGGSLYEQYF.

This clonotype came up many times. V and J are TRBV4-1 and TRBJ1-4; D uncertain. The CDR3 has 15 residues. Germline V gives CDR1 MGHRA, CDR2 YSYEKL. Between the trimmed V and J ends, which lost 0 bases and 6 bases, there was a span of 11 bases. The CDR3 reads CASSQDLPGYEKLFF. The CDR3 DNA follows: TGCGCCAGCAGCCAAGATCTACCAGGCTATGAAAAACTGTTTTTT.

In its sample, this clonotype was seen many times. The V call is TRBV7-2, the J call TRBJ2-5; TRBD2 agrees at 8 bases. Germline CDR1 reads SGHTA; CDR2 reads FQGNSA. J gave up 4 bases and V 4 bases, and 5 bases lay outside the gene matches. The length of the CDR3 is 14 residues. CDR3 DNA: TGTGCCAGCAGCTGGAGCGGGGGAGGAGAGACCCAGTACTTC. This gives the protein CASSWSGGGETQYF.

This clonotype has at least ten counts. The DNA of the CDR3 is TGCAGCGTTGCCAACAATGAGCAGTTCTTC. Amino acids: CSVANNEQFF. The chain uses TRBV29-1 and TRBJ2-1; D gene unclear. V lost 4 bases, J lost 5 bases, and 3 bases lay in between. Per germline, CDR1 SQVTM and CDR2 ANQGSEA. The CDR3 totals 10 residues.

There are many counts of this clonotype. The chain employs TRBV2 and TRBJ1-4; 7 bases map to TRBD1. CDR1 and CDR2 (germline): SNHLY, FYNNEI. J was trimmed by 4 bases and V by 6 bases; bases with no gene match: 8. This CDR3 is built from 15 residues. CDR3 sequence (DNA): TGTGCCAGCAGGCCTCGGACAGGCCGTAATGAAAAACTGTTTTTT. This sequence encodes CASRPRTGRNEKLFF.

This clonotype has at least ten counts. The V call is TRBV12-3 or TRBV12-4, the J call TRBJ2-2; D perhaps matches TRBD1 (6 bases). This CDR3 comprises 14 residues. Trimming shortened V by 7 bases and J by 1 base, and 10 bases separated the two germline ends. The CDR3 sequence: CASNPTGNTGELFF. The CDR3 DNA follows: TGTGCCAGCAACCCGACAGGGAACACCGGGGAGCTGTTTTTT.

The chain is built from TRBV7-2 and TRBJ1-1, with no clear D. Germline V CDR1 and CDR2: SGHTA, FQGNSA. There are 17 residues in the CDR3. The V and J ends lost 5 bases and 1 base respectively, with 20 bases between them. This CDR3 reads CASSPNLGFVGNTEAFF. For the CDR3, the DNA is TGTGCCAGCAGCCCGAACTTGGGGTTCGTCGGGAACACTGAAGCTTTCTTT.

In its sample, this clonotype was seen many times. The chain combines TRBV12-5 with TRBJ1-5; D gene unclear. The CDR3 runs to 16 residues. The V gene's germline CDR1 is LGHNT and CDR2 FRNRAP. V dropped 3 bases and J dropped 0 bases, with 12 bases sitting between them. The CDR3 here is CASGFFDRASNQPQHF. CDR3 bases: TGTGCTAGTGGTTTTTTCGATCGGGCTAGCAATCAGCCCCAGCATTTT.